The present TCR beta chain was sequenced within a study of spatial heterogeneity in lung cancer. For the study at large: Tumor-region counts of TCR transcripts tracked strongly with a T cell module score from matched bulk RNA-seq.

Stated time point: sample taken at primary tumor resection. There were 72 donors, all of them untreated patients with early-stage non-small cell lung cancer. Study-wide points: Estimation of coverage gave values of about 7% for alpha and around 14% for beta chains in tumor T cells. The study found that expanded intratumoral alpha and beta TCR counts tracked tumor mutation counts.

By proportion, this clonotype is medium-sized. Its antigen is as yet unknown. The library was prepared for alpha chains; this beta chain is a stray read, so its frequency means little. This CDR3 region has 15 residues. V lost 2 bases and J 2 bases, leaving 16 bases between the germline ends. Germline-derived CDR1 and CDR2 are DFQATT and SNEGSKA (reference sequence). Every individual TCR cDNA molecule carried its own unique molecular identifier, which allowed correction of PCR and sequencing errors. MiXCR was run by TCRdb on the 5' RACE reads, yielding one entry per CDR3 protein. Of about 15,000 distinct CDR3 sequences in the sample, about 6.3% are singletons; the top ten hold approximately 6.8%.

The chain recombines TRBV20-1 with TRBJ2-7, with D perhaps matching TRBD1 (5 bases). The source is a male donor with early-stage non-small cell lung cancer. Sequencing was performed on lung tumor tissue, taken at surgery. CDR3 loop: CSARPTDILTYEQYF. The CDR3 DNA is TGCAGTGCTAGACCAACGGACATCCTAACCTACGAGCAGTACTTC.